The source of this T cell receptor beta chain is a study of T cells in Graves' hyperthyroidism and ophthalmopathy. Germline-derived CDR1 and CDR2 are KGHSH and LQKENI. Deletions cut 5 bases from V and 4 bases from J, with 12 bases between. This CDR3 region has 14 residues. Only a few counts were recorded for this clonotype. Amplification of TCR beta CDR3 regions was performed using RNA transcripts as template. The HTBI primer set drove a first-round RT-PCR of the TCR CDR3. TCRdb re-called the multiplex PCR reads through MiXCR, storing one row per CDR3 protein. The sample shows around 300,000 distinct CDR3 sequences, about 13% of them seen only once.

Sequences were obtained from blood. The sequence came from a middle-aged woman with Graves' hyperthyroidism. J is TRBJ2-1 and V is TRBV18; D remains ambiguous. The CDR3 nucleotides are TGTGCCAGCTCATCTCAATTGGGGTACAATGAGCAGTTCTTC. As protein: CASSSQLGYNEQFF.